Listed here are 13 T cell receptor beta chains from one sample, sequenced in a study of T cells in Graves' hyperthyroidism and ophthalmopathy. RNA transcripts were the template for amplifying TCR beta CDR3 regions. The HTBI set primed first-round TCR CDR3 RT-PCR. TCRdb re-called the multiplex PCR reads through MiXCR, storing one row per CDR3 protein. The repertoire has fewer than 200,000 distinct CDR3 sequences, over 15% of them found once; the top ten carry around 29%. What was sequenced was blood. The receptors here all came from a woman in her forties or fifties with Graves' hyperthyroidism.

This clonotype was found many times. Here the CDR3 DNA reads TGTGCCACCAGTGATTTCGACGGGGGGGGGGCCGAGCAGTTCTTC. As protein: CATSDFDGGGAEQFF. The J gene is TRBJ2-1, the V gene TRBV24-1, with 8 bases matching TRBD2. CDR1 and CDR2 (germline): KGHDR, SFDVKD. V shed 1 base, J shed 10 bases, and the junction held 8 bases outside the gene matches. There are 15 residues in the CDR3.

This clonotype has just one count. This rearrangement joins TRBV3-1 to TRBJ2-7; D ambiguous. The CDR3 length is 16 residues. With 2 bases removed from V and 7 bases from J, the gap between germline ends came to 21 bases. Germline CDR1 and CDR2: LGHDT and YNNKEL (reference sequence). CDR3 sequence: CASSQLSQVPVGEQYF. The CDR3 nucleotides read TGTGCCAGCAGCCAACTAAGTCAAGTCCCCGTGGGAGAGCAGTACTTC.

As for this clonotype: It may be a read error: a sequence one base away is much more abundant. The CDR3 end shows no conserved phenylalanine or tryptophan, and so a read error is likely. The V gene is TRBV19, the J gene TRBJ1-3; no clear D gene. CDR1 and CDR2 from the germline V gene are LNHDA and SQIVND (reference sequence). V shed 6 bases and J shed 0 bases, with 9 bases lying between them. CDR3 length: 14 amino acids. The CDR3 reads CASRDSHSGNTIYS. The CDR3, as DNA: TGTGCCAGTAGGGACTCCCACTCTGGAAACACCATATATTCT.

This clonotype showed up many times. CDR3 sequence: CASSFDRAEAFF. The CDR3, as DNA: TGTGCCAGCTCATTTGACAGAGCTGAAGCTTTCTTT. The V and J genes are TRBV18 and TRBJ1-1, with D possibly matching TRBD1 (5 bases). This CDR3 has 12 amino acids. The germline CDR1 and CDR2 sequences are KGHSH and LQKENI. V lost 5 bases and J lost 6, with 10 bases in between.

This clonotype was seen ten or more times. V usage is TRBV5-1 and J usage is TRBJ2-1, with 13 positions matching TRBD2. There are 18 residues in the CDR3. The V gene end was trimmed by 2 bases and the J gene end by 3 bases; junction bases not matched to a gene: 8. In germline, CDR1 is SGHRS, CDR2 YFSETQ. CDR3 loop: CASSFLLAGGPGYNEQFF. The CDR3 DNA sequence: TGCGCCAGCAGCTTCCTACTAGCGGGGGGGCCAGGCTACAATGAGCAGTTCTTC.

Many counts were recorded for this clonotype. The chain employs TRBV24-1 and TRBJ2-5; D uncertain. V was pared by 3 bases and J by 4 bases, with 2 bases between. Germline loops: CDR1 KGHDR, CDR2 SFDVKD. This CDR3 spans 11 amino acids. CDR3 in amino acids: CATSDGETQYF. The CDR3 DNA reads as TGTGCCACCAGTGATGGAGAGACCCAGTACTTC.

This clonotype was seen at least ten times. The gene calls are TRBV20-1 and TRBJ1-2; no clear D gene. V lost 6 bases to trimming and J lost 2 bases, with 16 bases between them. The CDR3 totals 14 residues. From germline, CDR1 is DFQATT and CDR2 SNEGSKA (reference sequence). CDR3 coding DNA: TGCAGTGCCCCCCAAGGCAGCCGAAACTATGGCTACACCTTC. Protein: CSAPQGSRNYGYTF.

Many counts were recorded for this clonotype. The rearrangement uses TRBV5-6 and TRBJ2-5; D remains ambiguous. The CDR3 contains 14 residues. V was shortened by 2 bases and J by 2 bases, with 10 bases between the two germline ends. CDR1 SGHDT and CDR2 YYEEEE come from the germline V gene. The DNA for the CDR3 is TGTGCCAGCAGCTTTTGGGCGACGCAAGAGACCCAGTACTTC. Translation gives CASSFWATQETQYF.

This clonotype was picked up many times. This chain connects TRBV12-3 or TRBV12-4 to TRBJ1-1; 9 positions match TRBD1. V was clipped by 6 bases and J by 4 bases; unmatched bases: 6. This CDR3 is built from 14 residues. The CDR3 protein is CASRDRGWTTEAFF. DNA of the CDR3: TGTGCCAGCAGGGACAGGGGATGGACCACTGAAGCTTTCTTT.

This clonotype was seen many times. The chain is built from TRBV19 and TRBJ2-5; D is possibly TRBD2 (6 bases). The ends were cut back, 4 bases at V and 5 bases at J, with 11 bases in the middle. Per germline, CDR1 LNHDA and CDR2 SQIVND (reference sequence). This CDR3 contains 13 residues. DNA of the CDR3: TGTGCCAGTAGTACAATCCGGGGGGAGACCCAGTACTTC. Protein: CASSTIRGETQYF. Full variable domain (rest looked up from reference TRBV19 and TRBJ2-5): DGGITQSPKYLFRKEGQNVTLSCEQNLNHDAMYWYRQDPGQGLRLIYYSQIVNDFQKGDIAEGYSVSREKKESFPLTVTSAQKNPTAFYLCASSTIRGETQYFGPGTRLLVL.

This rearrangement joins TRBV20-1 to TRBJ1-2; TRBD1 matches at 7 bases. Germline V gene sequence: CDR1 DFQATT, CDR2 SNEGSKA (reference sequence). There are 13 residues in the CDR3. The V and J ends lost 5 bases and 4 bases, in that order; junction bases with no gene match: 7. CDR3 amino acids: CSAAETGIYGYTF. In nucleotides, the CDR3 is TGCAGTGCTGCCGAGACAGGGATCTATGGCTACACCTTC.

The V call is TRBV5-4, the J call TRBJ2-1; 10 bases line up with TRBD2. In germline, CDR1 is SGHNT, CDR2 YYREEE (reference sequence). CDR3 size: 14 residues. The ends lost 4 bases at V and 6 bases at J; junction bases unmatched: 4. In nucleotides, the CDR3 is TGTGCCAGCAGCATGGGACTAGCGCCCAATGAGCAGTTCTTC. Protein sequence: CASSMGLAPNEQFF.

This clonotype was found many times. CDR3: CASSIGPGYEQYF. CDR3 DNA sequence: TGTGCCAGCAGCATAGGGCCGGGCTACGAGCAGTACTTC. V gene TRBV7-9 combines with J gene TRBJ2-7; no reliable D call. V shed 5 bases and J shed 3 bases, with 11 bases lying between them. The germline CDR1 and CDR2 sequences are SEHNR and FQNEAQ (reference sequence). This CDR3 region has 13 residues.